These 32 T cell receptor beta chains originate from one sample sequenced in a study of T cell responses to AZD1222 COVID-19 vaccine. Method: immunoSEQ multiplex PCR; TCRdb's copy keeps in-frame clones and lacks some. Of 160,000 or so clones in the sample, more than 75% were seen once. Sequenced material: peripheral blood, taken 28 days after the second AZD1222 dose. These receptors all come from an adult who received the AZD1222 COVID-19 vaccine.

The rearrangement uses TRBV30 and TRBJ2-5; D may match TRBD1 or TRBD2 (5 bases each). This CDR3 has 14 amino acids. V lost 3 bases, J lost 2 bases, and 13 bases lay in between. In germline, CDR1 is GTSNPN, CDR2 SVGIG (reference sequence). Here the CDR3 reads CAWSRGGIQETQYF. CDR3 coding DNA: TGTGCCTGGAGCCGGGGCGGAATTCAAGAGACCCAGTACTTC.

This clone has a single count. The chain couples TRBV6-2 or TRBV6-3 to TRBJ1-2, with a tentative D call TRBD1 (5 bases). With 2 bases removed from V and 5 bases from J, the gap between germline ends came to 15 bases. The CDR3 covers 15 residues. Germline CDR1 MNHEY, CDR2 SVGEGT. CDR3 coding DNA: TGTGCCAGCAGTTACGGGGGTACGGCGTTTTATGGCTACACCTTC. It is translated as CASSYGGTAFYGYTF.

The CDR3 nucleotides are TGTGCCAGTAGTATCGATCCCCGGGCCTACGAGCAGTACTTC. Translated: CASSIDPRAYEQYF. The V call is TRBV19, the J call TRBJ2-7, with D unclear. The CDR3 loop spans 14 amino acids. V lost 3 bases and J lost 2, with 11 bases in between. Per the germline V gene, CDR1 is LNHDA and CDR2 is SQIVND (reference sequence).

The CDR3 sequence is CASSQDYSSSYEQYF. The CDR3 DNA reads as TGTGCCAGCAGCCAAGATTACTCCTCCTCCTACGAGCAGTACTTC. The chain recombines TRBV3-1 (or the pseudogene TRBV3-2) with TRBJ2-7; no reliable D call. V gave up 0 bases and J gave up 0 bases, with 9 bases separating them. This CDR3 region has 15 residues. In germline, CDR1 is LGHDT, CDR2 YNNKEL (reference sequence).

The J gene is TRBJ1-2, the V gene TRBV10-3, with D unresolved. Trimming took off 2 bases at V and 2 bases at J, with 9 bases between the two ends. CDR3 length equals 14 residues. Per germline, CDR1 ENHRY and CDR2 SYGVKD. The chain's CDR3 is CAISEPGYNYGYTF. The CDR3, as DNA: TGTGCCATCAGTGAGCCGGGATACAACTATGGCTACACCTTC.

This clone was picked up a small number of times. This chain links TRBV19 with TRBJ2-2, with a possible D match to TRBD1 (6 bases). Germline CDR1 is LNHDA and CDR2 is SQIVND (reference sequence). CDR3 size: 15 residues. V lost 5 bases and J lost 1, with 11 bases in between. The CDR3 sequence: CASSRPGQNTGELFF. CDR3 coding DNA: TGTGCCAGTAGTCGGCCGGGACAGAACACCGGGGAGCTGTTTTTT.

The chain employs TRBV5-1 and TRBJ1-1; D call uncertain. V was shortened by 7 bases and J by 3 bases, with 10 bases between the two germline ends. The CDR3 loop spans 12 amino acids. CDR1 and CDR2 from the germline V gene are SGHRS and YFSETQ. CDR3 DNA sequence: TGCGCCAGCCGTAACCGGGACACTGAAGCTTTCTTT. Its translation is CASRNRDTEAFF.

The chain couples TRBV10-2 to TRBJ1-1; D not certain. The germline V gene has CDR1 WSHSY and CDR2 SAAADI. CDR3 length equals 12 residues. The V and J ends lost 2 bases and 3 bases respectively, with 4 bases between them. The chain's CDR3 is CASSEGYTEAFF. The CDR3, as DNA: TGCGCCAGCAGTGAGGGGTACACTGAAGCTTTCTTT.

CDR3 protein: CASSQDPGQGVIYEQYF. As DNA, the CDR3 is TGTGCCAGCAGCCAAGATCCGGGTCAGGGTGTAATCTACGAGCAGTACTTC. This chain joins TRBV4-2 and TRBJ2-7; weak D call: TRBD1 (5 bases). The V gene's germline CDR1 is LGHNA and CDR2 YNFKEQ. Trimming removed 0 bases from V and 3 bases from J, with 18 bases in between. This CDR3 contains 17 residues.

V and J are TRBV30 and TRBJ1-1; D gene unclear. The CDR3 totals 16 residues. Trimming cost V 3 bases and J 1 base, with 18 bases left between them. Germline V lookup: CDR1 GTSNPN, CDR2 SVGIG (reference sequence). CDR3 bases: TGTGCCTGGAGAAGTATAGGCAGGCCTACGAACACTGAAGCTTTCTTT. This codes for CAWRSIGRPTNTEAFF.

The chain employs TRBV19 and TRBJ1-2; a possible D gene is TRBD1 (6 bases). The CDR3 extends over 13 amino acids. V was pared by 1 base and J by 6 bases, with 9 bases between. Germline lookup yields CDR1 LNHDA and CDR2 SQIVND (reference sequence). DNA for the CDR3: TGTGCCAGTAGTATAGCGGCAGGGGATGGCTACACCTTC. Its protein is CASSIAAGDGYTF.

The CDR3 DNA reads TGTGCCACCAGCAGGCGACCCGCCACAGATACGCAGTATTTT. Translating gives CATSRRPATDTQYF. This chain uses TRBV15 with TRBJ2-3; D unclear. Trimming took 3 bases from V and 2 from J, leaving 9 bases between them. The CDR3 length is 14 residues. Per germline, CDR1 LNHNV and CDR2 YYDKDF (reference sequence). Supplemented by reference TRBV15 and TRBJ2-3, the full variable domain reads DAMVIQNPRYQVTQFGKPVTLSCSQTLNHNVMYWYQQKSSQAPKLLFHYYDKDFNNEADTPDNFQSRRPNTSFCFLDIRSPGLGDTAMYLCATSRRPATDTQYFGPGTRLTVL.

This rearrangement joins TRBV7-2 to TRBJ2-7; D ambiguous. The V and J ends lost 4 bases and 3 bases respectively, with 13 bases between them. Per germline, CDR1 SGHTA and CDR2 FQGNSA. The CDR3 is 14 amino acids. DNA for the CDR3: TGTGCCAGCAGCTCAGAGACGGTCTACTACGAGCAGTACTTC. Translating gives CASSSETVYYEQYF.

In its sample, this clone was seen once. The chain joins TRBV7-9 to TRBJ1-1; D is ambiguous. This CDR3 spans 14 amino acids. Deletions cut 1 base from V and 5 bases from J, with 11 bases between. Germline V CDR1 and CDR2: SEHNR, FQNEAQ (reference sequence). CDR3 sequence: CASSLGVAGTEAFF. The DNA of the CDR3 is TGTGCCAGCAGCTTAGGGGTGGCGGGGACTGAAGCTTTCTTT.

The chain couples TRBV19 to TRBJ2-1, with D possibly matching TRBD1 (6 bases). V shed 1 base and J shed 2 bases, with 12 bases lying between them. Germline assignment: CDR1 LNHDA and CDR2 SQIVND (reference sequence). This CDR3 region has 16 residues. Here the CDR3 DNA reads TGTGCCAGTAGTATAGTGCAAGGACAGCCCTACAATGAGCAGTTCTTC. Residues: CASSIVQGQPYNEQFF.

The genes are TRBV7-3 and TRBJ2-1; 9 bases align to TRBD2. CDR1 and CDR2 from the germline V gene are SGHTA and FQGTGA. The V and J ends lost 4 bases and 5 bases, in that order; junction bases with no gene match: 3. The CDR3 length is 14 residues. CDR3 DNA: TGTGCCAGCAGCTCTAGCGGGGTAGACAATGAGCAGTTCTTC. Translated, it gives CASSSSGVDNEQFF.

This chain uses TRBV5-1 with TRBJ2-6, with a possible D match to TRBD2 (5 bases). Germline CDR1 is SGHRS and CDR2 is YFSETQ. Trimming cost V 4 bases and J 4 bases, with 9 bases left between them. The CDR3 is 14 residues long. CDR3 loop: CASSPPGGANVLTF. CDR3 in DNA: TGCGCCAGCAGCCCACCGGGGGGGGCCAACGTCCTGACTTTC.

Here the CDR3 DNA reads TGTGCCAGCAGCTTGGGATCCCCCATCGGTACAGGGGACTATGGCTACACCTTC. Translated: CASSLGSPIGTGDYGYTF. This chain links TRBV5-4 with TRBJ1-2; 7 positions match TRBD1. This CDR3 contains 18 residues. Losses at the gene ends were 0 bases for V and 3 bases for J; bases not matched to a gene: 14. Per the germline V gene, CDR1 is SGHNT and CDR2 is YYREEE (reference sequence).

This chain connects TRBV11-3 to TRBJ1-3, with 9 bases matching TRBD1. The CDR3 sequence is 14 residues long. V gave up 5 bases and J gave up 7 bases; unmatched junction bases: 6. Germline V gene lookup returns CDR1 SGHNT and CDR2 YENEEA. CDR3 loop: CASSGDRDGNTIYF. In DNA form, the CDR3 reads TGTGCCAGCAGCGGGGACAGGGACGGGAACACCATATATTTT.

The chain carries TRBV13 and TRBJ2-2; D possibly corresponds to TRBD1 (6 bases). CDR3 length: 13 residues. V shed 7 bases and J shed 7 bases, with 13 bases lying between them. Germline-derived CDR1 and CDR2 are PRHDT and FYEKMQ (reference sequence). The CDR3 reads CASMGHLVGELFF. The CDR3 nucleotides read TGTGCCAGCATGGGACATCTGGTCGGGGAGCTGTTTTTT.

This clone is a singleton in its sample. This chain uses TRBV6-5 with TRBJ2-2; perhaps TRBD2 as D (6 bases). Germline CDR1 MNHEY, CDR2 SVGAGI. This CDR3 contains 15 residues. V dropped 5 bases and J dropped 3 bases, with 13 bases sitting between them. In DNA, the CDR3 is TGTGCCAGCAGTAAGCCGGGACTCCACACCGGGGAGCTGTTTTTT. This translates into CASSKPGLHTGELFF.

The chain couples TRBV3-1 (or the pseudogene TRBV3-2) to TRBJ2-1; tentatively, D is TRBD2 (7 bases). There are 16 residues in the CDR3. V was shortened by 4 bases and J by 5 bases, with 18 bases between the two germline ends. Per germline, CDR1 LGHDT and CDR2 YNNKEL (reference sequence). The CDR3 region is CASSRKGGGQNNEQFF. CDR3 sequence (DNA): TGTGCCAGCAGCCGAAAAGGGGGGGGGCAGAACAATGAGCAGTTCTTC.

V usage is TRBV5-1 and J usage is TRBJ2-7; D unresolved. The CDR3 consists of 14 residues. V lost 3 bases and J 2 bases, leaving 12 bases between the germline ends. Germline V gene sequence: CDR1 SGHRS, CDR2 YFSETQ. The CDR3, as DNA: TGCGCCAGCAGCTCCCTTTCTGCGACCTACGAGCAGTACTTC. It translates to CASSSLSATYEQYF.

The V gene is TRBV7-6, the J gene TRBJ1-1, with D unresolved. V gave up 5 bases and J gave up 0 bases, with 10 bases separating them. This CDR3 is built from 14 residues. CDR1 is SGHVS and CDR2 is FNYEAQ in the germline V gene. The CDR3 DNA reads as TGTGCCAGCAGCCTAGGCGGACTGAACACTGAAGCTTTCTTT. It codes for CASSLGGLNTEAFF.

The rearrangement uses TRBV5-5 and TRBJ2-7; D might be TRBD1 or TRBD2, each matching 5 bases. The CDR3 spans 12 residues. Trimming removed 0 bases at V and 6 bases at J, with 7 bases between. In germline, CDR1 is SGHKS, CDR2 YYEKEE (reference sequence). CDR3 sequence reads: CASSLVGTEQYF. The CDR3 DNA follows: TGTGCCAGCAGCTTGGTGGGGACCGAGCAGTACTTC. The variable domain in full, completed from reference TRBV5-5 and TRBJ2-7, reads DAGVTQSPTHLIKTRGQQVTLRCSPISGHKSVSWYQQVLGQGPQFIFQYYEKEERGRGNFPDRFSARQFPNYSSELNVNALLLGDSALYLCASSLVGTEQYFGPGTRLTVT.

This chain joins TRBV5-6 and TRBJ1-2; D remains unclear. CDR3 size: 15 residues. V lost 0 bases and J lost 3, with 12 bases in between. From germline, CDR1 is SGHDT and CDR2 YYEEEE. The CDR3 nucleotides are TGTGCCAGCAGCTTGGGCGGGTACGGGGACTATGGCTACACCTTC. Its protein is CASSLGGYGDYGYTF.

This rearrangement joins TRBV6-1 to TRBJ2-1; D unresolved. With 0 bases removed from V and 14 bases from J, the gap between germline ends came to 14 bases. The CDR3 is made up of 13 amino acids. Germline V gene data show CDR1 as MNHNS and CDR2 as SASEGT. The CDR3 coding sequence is TGTGCCAGCAGTGAAGCTTTGGGGAACTTAGAGTTCTTC. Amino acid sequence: CASSEALGNLEFF.

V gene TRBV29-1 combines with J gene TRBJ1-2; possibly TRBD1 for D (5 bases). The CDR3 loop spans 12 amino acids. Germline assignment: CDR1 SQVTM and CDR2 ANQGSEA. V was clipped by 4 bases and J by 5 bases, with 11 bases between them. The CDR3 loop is CSVAQGLYGYTF. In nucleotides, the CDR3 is TGCAGCGTTGCGCAGGGATTATATGGCTACACCTTC.

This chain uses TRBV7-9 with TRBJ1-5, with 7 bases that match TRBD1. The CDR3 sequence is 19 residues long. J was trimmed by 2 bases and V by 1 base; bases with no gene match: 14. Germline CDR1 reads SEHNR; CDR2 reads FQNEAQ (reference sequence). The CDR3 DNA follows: TGTGCCAGCAGCTTAGGGGCAGGGGGGAGAAGTGTTGGCAATCAGCCCCAGCATTTT. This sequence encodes CASSLGAGGRSVGNQPQHF.

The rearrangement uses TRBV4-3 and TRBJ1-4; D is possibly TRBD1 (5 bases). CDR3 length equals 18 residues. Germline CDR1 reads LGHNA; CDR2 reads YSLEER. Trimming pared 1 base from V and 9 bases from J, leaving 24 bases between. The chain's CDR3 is CASSQASGDSVRAKKLFF. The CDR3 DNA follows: TGCGCCAGCAGCCAAGCCTCGGGGGACTCAGTGAGGGCAAAAAAACTGTTTTTT.

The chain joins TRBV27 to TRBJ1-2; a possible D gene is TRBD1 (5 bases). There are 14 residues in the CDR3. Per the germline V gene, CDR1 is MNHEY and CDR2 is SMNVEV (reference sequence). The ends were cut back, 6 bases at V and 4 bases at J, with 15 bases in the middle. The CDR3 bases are TGTGCCAGCAGCCCCCCCGGGAGGGGCTATGGCTACACCTTC. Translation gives CASSPPGRGYGYTF.

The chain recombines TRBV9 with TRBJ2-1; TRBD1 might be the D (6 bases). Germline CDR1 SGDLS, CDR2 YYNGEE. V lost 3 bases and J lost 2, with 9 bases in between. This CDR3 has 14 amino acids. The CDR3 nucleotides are TGTGCCAGCAGCGCCGGGACAACCTACAATGAGCAGTTCTTC. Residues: CASSAGTTYNEQFF.